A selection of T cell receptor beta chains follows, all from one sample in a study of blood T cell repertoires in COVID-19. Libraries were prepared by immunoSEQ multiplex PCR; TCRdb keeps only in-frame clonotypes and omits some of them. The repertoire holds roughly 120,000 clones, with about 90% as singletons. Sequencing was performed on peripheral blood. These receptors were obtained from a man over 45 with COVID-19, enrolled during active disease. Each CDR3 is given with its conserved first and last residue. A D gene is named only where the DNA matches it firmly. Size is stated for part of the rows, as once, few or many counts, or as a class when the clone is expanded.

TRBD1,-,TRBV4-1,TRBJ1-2,TGCGCCAGCAGCCGTACTCAGGGGGCGGAGGGCTACACCTTC,CASSRTQGAEGYTF
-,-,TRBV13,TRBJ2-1,TGTGCCATCCCTTTTGGGGAGTACAATGAGCAGTTCTTC,CAIPFGEYNEQFF
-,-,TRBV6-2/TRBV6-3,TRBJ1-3,TGTGCCAGCAGTTATCACGGCTCTGGAAACACCATATATTTT,CASSYHGSGNTIYF
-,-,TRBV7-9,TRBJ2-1,TGTGCCAGCAGCTTGACTAGTTACAATGAGCAGTTCTTC,CASSLTSYNEQFF
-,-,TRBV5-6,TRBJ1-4,TGTGCCAGCAGCTTTCGGGTAGGCGGGGAGGAAAAACTGTTTTTT,CASSFRVGGEEKLFF
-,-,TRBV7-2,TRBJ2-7,TGTGCCAGCAGCTTCGCTGCGGCTGGGGGCGGGAGCTCCTACGAGCAGTACTTC,CASSFAAAGGGSSYEQYF
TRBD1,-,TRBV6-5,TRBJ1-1,TGTGCCAGCTATACCCCAACAGGGGTGGGGACTGAAGCTTTCTTT,CASYTPTGVGTEAFF
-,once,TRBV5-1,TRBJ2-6,TGCGCCAGCAGCCAGAGGGGGTCTGGGGCCAACGTCCTGACTTTC,CASSQRGSGANVLTF
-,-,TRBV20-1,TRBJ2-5,TGCAGTGCTAGTTCCAGAGAGACCCAGTACTTC,CSASSRETQYF
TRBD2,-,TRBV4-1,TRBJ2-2,TGCGCCAGCAGTTGGCGGGATAGCGGGAGTAATAGGAACACCGGGGAGCTGTTTTTT,CASSWRDSGSNRNTGELFF
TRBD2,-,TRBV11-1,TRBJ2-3,TGTGCCAGCAGCTTTAGCGGGACTAGCACAGATACGCAGTATTTT,CASSFSGTSTDTQYF
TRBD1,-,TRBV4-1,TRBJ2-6,TGCGCCAGCAGCCAAGGTGAGGGGAGGACAGGGGCCTTCTCTGGGGCCAACGTCCTGACTTTC,CASSQGEGRTGAFSGANVLTF
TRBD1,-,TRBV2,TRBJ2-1,TGTGCCAGCAGTCTTGGGACAGGGGGCTCCTACAATGAGCAGTTCTTC,CASSLGTGGSYNEQFF
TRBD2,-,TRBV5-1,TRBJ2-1,TGCGCCAGCAGCCCAACTAGCGGGAGTTTGGGTGAGCAGTTCTTC,CASSPTSGSLGEQFF
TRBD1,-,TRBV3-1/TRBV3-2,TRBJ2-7,TGTGCCAGCAGCCGGACAGGGGTTTCCTACGAGCAGTACTTC,CASSRTGVSYEQYF
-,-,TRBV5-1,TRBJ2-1,TGCGCCAGCAGCTTGATGAACTTGGGCAGTGAGCAGTTCTTC,CASSLMNLGSEQFF
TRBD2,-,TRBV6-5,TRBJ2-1,TGTGCCAGCAGGGGACTAGCGGGAGGTAGTGAGCAGTTCTTC,CASRGLAGGSEQFF
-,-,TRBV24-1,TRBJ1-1,TGTGCCACCAGTGATCCTAGAGGGGGTCGGACTGAAGCTTTCTTT,CATSDPRGGRTEAFF
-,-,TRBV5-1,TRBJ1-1,TGCGCCAGCAGCCCGTGGGAGGGCATAGCAGGCACTGAAGCTTTCTTT,CASSPWEGIAGTEAFF
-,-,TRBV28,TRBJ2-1,TGTGCCAGCACCGATCCCGCGGGAGAGCAGTTCTTC,CASTDPAGEQFF
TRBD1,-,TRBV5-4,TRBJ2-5,TGTGCCAGCAGCTACAGGGGCAGGGAGACCCAGTACTTC,CASSYRGRETQYF
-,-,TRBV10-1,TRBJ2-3,TGCGCCAGCAGTGAGGGGGCAGGGGCTAGCACAGATACGCAGTATTTT,CASSEGAGASTDTQYF
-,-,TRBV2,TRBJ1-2,TGTGCCAGCAGTGGCGGGGGAAGCTATGGCTACACCTTC,CASSGGGSYGYTF
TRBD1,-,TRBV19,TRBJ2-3,TGTGCCAGTAGTAGCTCCGGGACAGGGTTCGCAGATACGCAGTATTTT,CASSSSGTGFADTQYF
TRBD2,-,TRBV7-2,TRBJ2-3,TGTGCCAGCAGCTTAGGGGCTAGCGGGATTTCAAACAGAGATACGCAGTATTTT,CASSLGASGISNRDTQYF
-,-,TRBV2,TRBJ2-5,TGTGCCAGCAGCCCCCTTGAGACCCAGTACTTC,CASSPLETQYF
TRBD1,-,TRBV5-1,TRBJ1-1,TGCGCCAGCAGCTGGGGGACAGGGGCGAACACTGAAGCTTTCTTT,CASSWGTGANTEAFF
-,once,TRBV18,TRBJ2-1,TGTGCCAGCGGGGACAACTACAATGAGCAGTTCTTC,CASGDNYNEQFF
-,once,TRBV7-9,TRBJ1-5,TGTGCCAGCAGCTTAGGGTCCGGGCAGCCCCAGCATTTT,CASSLGSGQPQHF
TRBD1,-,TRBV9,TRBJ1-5,TGTGCCAGCAGCGGAGGGGGCTCCAATCAGCCCCAGCATTTT,CASSGGGSNQPQHF
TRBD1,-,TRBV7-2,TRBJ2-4,TGTGCCAGCAGCTTGACAGGGGAGGACATTCAGTACTTC,CASSLTGEDIQYF
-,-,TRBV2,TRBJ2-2,TGTGCCAGCAGTGAACGTGAGTGGAACACCGGGGAGCTGTTTTTT,CASSEREWNTGELFF
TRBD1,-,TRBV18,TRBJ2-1,TGTGCCAGCTCACTTCTCGGGACAGGGGGCCGAAATGAGCAGTTCTTC,CASSLLGTGGRNEQFF
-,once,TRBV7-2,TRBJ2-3,TGTGCCAGCAGCCCCGGGACTGCCGACACAGATACGCAGTATTTT,CASSPGTADTDTQYF
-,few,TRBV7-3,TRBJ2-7,TGTGCCAGCAGCTTAACGGGCGGGTCGGGGCAGTACTTC,CASSLTGGSGQYF
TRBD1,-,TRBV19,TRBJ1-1,TGTGCCAGTAGAGAACAGGGGGTGAACACTGAAGCTTTCTTT,CASREQGVNTEAFF
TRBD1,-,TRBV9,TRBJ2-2,TGTGCCAGCAGCGTCCAGACAGGGGGATACACCGGGGAGCTGTTTTTT,CASSVQTGGYTGELFF